What follows describes a single T cell receptor (beta chain). The data were obtained in a study of blood T cell repertoires in COVID-19. Study context: PBMCs, B-cell-depleted T cells, or T cells were the source of the cDNA or gDNA that made up the material.

Enrollment of patients from Seattle took place during active infection, with longitudinal follow-up. V was shortened by 4 bases and J by 4 bases, with 15 bases between the two germline ends. CDR1 is KGHDR, CDR2 SFDVKD, per germline. This CDR3 has 15 residues. Only in-frame clones appear in the TCRdb table, and some are missing; sequencing was by immunoSEQ multiplex PCR. The sample lists 95,000 to 120,000 clones, approximately 89% occurring once. The sequence was collected from an older woman with COVID-19, enrolled during active disease. Sequenced input: peripheral blood. The J gene is TRBJ2-5, the V gene TRBV24-1, with a possible D match to TRBD1 (6 bases). CDR3 loop: CATSEPRGGVETQYF. The CDR3 DNA follows: TGTGCCACCAGTGAACCTAGAGGGGGTGTAGAGACCCAGTACTTC.